Listed below are T cell receptor beta chains from one sample, sequenced in a study of post-analysis software for immune sequencing data. TCRdb reprocessed the PCR reads with MiXCR, giving one entry per CDR3 protein. The sample has 430,000 or so distinct CDR3 sequences, 39% seen once. The sample taken for sequencing was blood. The receptors were sampled from a girl aged 2-10 years with multiple sclerosis. Both conserved end residues are part of each CDR3. D genes are given only for firm matches. The size entry is marked missing in some rows and otherwise reads once, few, many or a size class.

d_call: TRBD1
v_call: TRBV20-1
clone_size: -
j_call: TRBJ1-1
cdr3_nt: TGCAGTGCTAGAGATTACAGGGGCTCGGCTGAAGCTTTCTTT
cdr3_aa: CSARDYRGSAEAFF

d_call: -
v_call: TRBV7-9
clone_size: -
j_call: TRBJ2-1
cdr3_nt: TGTGCCAGCAGCTTAGCGTCCAGTCTTGAGCAGTTCTTC
cdr3_aa: CASSLASSLEQFF

d_call: -
v_call: TRBV4-1
clone_size: -
j_call: TRBJ2-5
cdr3_nt: TGCGCCAGCAGCCACCCGAAACAAGAGACCCAGTACTTC
cdr3_aa: CASSHPKQETQYF

d_call: TRBD1
v_call: TRBV4-1
clone_size: -
j_call: TRBJ1-2
cdr3_nt: TGCGCCAGCAGCCAAGATAGTCGAACCGGGACAGGGAACTATGGCTACACCTTC
cdr3_aa: CASSQDSRTGTGNYGYTF

d_call: -
v_call: TRBV5-4
clone_size: -
j_call: TRBJ2-5
cdr3_nt: TGTGCCAGCAGCCCAGCAGGAGGTTTGGAGACCCAGTACTTC
cdr3_aa: CASSPAGGLETQYF

d_call: TRBD2
v_call: TRBV4-3
clone_size: -
j_call: TRBJ2-1
cdr3_nt: TGCGCCAGCAGCCAAGAATCCCTACTAGCGGCCAGCTCCTACAATGAGCAGTTCTTC
cdr3_aa: CASSQESLLAASSYNEQFF

d_call: -
v_call: TRBV29-1
clone_size: -
j_call: TRBJ2-1
cdr3_nt: TGCAGCGTTGTGAAGGGCGGAGGCTCCCACAATGAGCAGTTCTTC
cdr3_aa: CSVVKGGGSHNEQFF

d_call: -
v_call: TRBV5-1
clone_size: once
j_call: TRBJ2-6
cdr3_nt: TGCGCCACGGCCCCCCACTCTGGGGCCAACGTCCTGACTTTC
cdr3_aa: CATAPHSGANVLTF

d_call: -
v_call: TRBV24-1
clone_size: few
j_call: TRBJ2-1
cdr3_nt: TGTGCCACCAGTGACCCAGGAAGAGTAGCCAATGAGCAGTTCTTC
cdr3_aa: CATSDPGRVANEQFF

d_call: -
v_call: TRBV12-3/TRBV12-4
clone_size: few
j_call: TRBJ1-4
cdr3_nt: TGTGCCAGCAGTTTAGAAGGGGTTTACGAAAAACTGTTTTTT
cdr3_aa: CASSLEGVYEKLFF

d_call: -
v_call: TRBV7-6
clone_size: -
j_call: TRBJ1-1
cdr3_nt: TGTGCCAGCAGTTCTGGAAGGACTGAAGCTTTCTTT
cdr3_aa: CASSSGRTEAFF

d_call: -
v_call: TRBV28
clone_size: -
j_call: TRBJ2-7
cdr3_nt: TGTGCCAGCAGCTCTACTGGGACACTAACCTACGAGCAGTACTTC
cdr3_aa: CASSSTGTLTYEQYF

d_call: -
v_call: TRBV27
clone_size: few
j_call: TRBJ1-1
cdr3_nt: TGTGCCAGCAGTCCGGATTTTTCTTGGGACACTGAAGCTTTCTTT
cdr3_aa: CASSPDFSWDTEAFF

d_call: -
v_call: TRBV20-1
clone_size: -
j_call: TRBJ1-5
cdr3_nt: TGCAGTGCTAGAATGGGGCGCGATCAGCCCCAGCATTTT
cdr3_aa: CSARMGRDQPQHF

d_call: TRBD1
v_call: TRBV4-1
clone_size: few
j_call: TRBJ2-1
cdr3_nt: TGCGCCAGCAGTCCTGTTGAGACAGGGGTCTACAATGAGCAGTTCTTC
cdr3_aa: CASSPVETGVYNEQFF

d_call: -
v_call: TRBV5-1
clone_size: few
j_call: TRBJ1-2
cdr3_nt: TGCGCCAGCAGCGTGCCCATGAGCTATGGCTACACCTTC
cdr3_aa: CASSVPMSYGYTF

d_call: -
v_call: TRBV29-1
clone_size: few
j_call: TRBJ2-7
cdr3_nt: TGCAGCGTTGAAGTACAGGGCTACGAGCAGTACTTC
cdr3_aa: CSVEVQGYEQYF

d_call: -
v_call: TRBV29-1
clone_size: few
j_call: TRBJ1-2
cdr3_nt: TGCAGCGTTCAATCTAACTATGGCTACACCTTC
cdr3_aa: CSVQSNYGYTF

d_call: -
v_call: TRBV5-1
clone_size: -
j_call: TRBJ2-6
cdr3_nt: TGCGCCAGCAGCTCACGAAGGGGCGATGAGGCCAACGTCCTGACTTTC
cdr3_aa: CASSSRRGDEANVLTF

d_call: TRBD2
v_call: TRBV24-1
clone_size: few
j_call: TRBJ2-3
cdr3_nt: TGTGCCACCAGTCTGAGCGGGAGGACAGATACGCAGTATTTT
cdr3_aa: CATSLSGRTDTQYF

d_call: TRBD2
v_call: TRBV20-1
clone_size: few
j_call: TRBJ2-7
cdr3_nt: TGCAGTGCTATCCCAGGGGCTAGCGGGGACTACGAGCAGTACTTC
cdr3_aa: CSAIPGASGDYEQYF

d_call: -
v_call: TRBV15
clone_size: few
j_call: TRBJ2-7
cdr3_nt: TGTGCCACCAGCACGAGCAGGGGAAACTCCTACGAGCAGTACTTC
cdr3_aa: CATSTSRGNSYEQYF

d_call: TRBD1
v_call: TRBV12-3/TRBV12-4
clone_size: -
j_call: TRBJ2-7
cdr3_nt: TGTGCCAGCAGTACCGGGACAGTAAACATACCCTACGAGCAGTACTTC
cdr3_aa: CASSTGTVNIPYEQYF

d_call: TRBD1
v_call: TRBV29-1
clone_size: few
j_call: TRBJ1-2
cdr3_nt: TGCAGCGTTGAGTACCGGGACAGTTCTAACTATGGCTACACCTTC
cdr3_aa: CSVEYRDSSNYGYTF

d_call: -
v_call: TRBV12-3/TRBV12-4
clone_size: -
j_call: TRBJ2-3
cdr3_nt: TGTGCCAGCAGCATCCACCCTACAGCGATAGGCACAGATACGCAGTATTTT
cdr3_aa: CASSIHPTAIGTDTQYF

d_call: -
v_call: TRBV6-1
clone_size: few
j_call: TRBJ1-2
cdr3_nt: TGTGCCAGCAGCCTCGGGACATCCTATGGCTACACCTTC
cdr3_aa: CASSLGTSYGYTF

d_call: TRBD2
v_call: TRBV6-5
clone_size: few
j_call: TRBJ2-3
cdr3_nt: TGTGCCAGCAGTTACTCGCCGGGAGGAGGGACAGATACGCAGTATTTT
cdr3_aa: CASSYSPGGGTDTQYF

d_call: TRBD2
v_call: TRBV7-2
clone_size: few
j_call: TRBJ2-7
cdr3_nt: TGTGCCAGCAGCTTAGAGGACGGGAGGGCCTACGAGCAGTACTTC
cdr3_aa: CASSLEDGRAYEQYF

d_call: -
v_call: TRBV27
clone_size: -
j_call: TRBJ2-3
cdr3_nt: TGTGCCAGCAGTTCCCCCCGGGGCCCTAGCACAGATACGCAGTATTTT
cdr3_aa: CASSSPRGPSTDTQYF

d_call: -
v_call: TRBV7-2
clone_size: few
j_call: TRBJ2-5
cdr3_nt: TGTGCCAGCAGCTTAGGTTCAGGGTGGAGTAGGGGGACCCAGTACTTC
cdr3_aa: CASSLGSGWSRGTQYF

d_call: -
v_call: TRBV20-1
clone_size: -
j_call: TRBJ2-3
cdr3_nt: TGCAGTGCGAGACTCACAGATACGCAGTATTTT
cdr3_aa: CSARLTDTQYF

d_call: TRBD1
v_call: TRBV3-1
clone_size: -
j_call: TRBJ1-2
cdr3_nt: TGTGCCAGCAGCCAAGGACAGGGGCGAGGGGATGGCTACACCTTC
cdr3_aa: CASSQGQGRGDGYTF

d_call: -
v_call: TRBV28
clone_size: -
j_call: TRBJ1-5
cdr3_nt: TGTGCCAGCCACTGGGTGCGGGACCTCCGAAATCAGCCCCAGCATTTT
cdr3_aa: CASHWVRDLRNQPQHF

d_call: -
v_call: TRBV7-2
clone_size: -
j_call: TRBJ2-7
cdr3_nt: TGTGCCAGCGGGTACCGCTCCTACGAGCAGTACTTC
cdr3_aa: CASGYRSYEQYF

d_call: -
v_call: TRBV7-9
clone_size: -
j_call: TRBJ2-1
cdr3_nt: TGTGCCAGCAGCTTTAGCTGGAGTTGGGATGAGCAGTTCTTC
cdr3_aa: CASSFSWSWDEQFF

d_call: -
v_call: TRBV20-1
clone_size: few
j_call: TRBJ2-7
cdr3_nt: TGCAGTGCTAGAGCGGCAGGGCGCGAGCAGTACTTC
cdr3_aa: CSARAAGREQYF

d_call: -
v_call: TRBV4-1
clone_size: few
j_call: TRBJ1-5
cdr3_nt: TGCGCCAGCAGCCAAGAAGAGAGGAGCCCCTTTTATCAGCCCCAGCATTTT
cdr3_aa: CASSQEERSPFYQPQHF

d_call: -
v_call: TRBV10-3
clone_size: -
j_call: TRBJ2-1
cdr3_nt: TGTGCCATCAGTGAGTGGGCCCCCGGGATTAGGGGAAATGAGCAGTTCTTC
cdr3_aa: CAISEWAPGIRGNEQFF

d_call: -
v_call: TRBV4-1
clone_size: few
j_call: TRBJ2-1
cdr3_nt: TGCGCCAGCAGACACTACAATGAGCAGTTCTTC
cdr3_aa: CASRHYNEQFF

d_call: TRBD1
v_call: TRBV12-5
clone_size: -
j_call: TRBJ1-2
cdr3_nt: TGTGCTAGTGGTTCGTCACCGGGACAGGGGGACTGGGACTATGGCTACACCTTC
cdr3_aa: CASGSSPGQGDWDYGYTF

d_call: -
v_call: TRBV20-1
clone_size: few
j_call: TRBJ1-2
cdr3_nt: TGCAGTGCTCATTCTCAAGACATCTATGGCTACACCTTC
cdr3_aa: CSAHSQDIYGYTF

d_call: -
v_call: TRBV6-5
clone_size: -
j_call: TRBJ2-1
cdr3_nt: TGTGCCAGCAGTAACGCCCCGCAAACAGGGTACTACAATGAGCAGTTCTTC
cdr3_aa: CASSNAPQTGYYNEQFF

d_call: -
v_call: TRBV5-5
clone_size: -
j_call: TRBJ1-5
cdr3_nt: TGTGCCAGCAGCTTAGAGACAGGCCATCAGCCCCAGCATTTT
cdr3_aa: CASSLETGHQPQHF

d_call: -
v_call: TRBV7-9
clone_size: -
j_call: TRBJ2-7
cdr3_nt: TGTGCCAGCAGCGCGATCGCCTACGAGCAGTACTTC
cdr3_aa: CASSAIAYEQYF

d_call: -
v_call: TRBV20-1
clone_size: few
j_call: TRBJ2-7
cdr3_nt: TGCAGTGCTGGTCCTAGCTCTTTCTCCTACGAGCAGTACTTC
cdr3_aa: CSAGPSSFSYEQYF

d_call: TRBD1
v_call: TRBV7-3
clone_size: few
j_call: TRBJ1-6
cdr3_nt: TGTGCCAGCAGCGCGGGACAGGCGCGACCCCTCCACTTT
cdr3_aa: CASSAGQARPLHF

d_call: TRBD2
v_call: TRBV29-1
clone_size: -
j_call: TRBJ2-1
cdr3_nt: TGCAGCGTTCCCCCGACTAGCGGGGGCTACAATGAGCAGTTCTTC
cdr3_aa: CSVPPTSGGYNEQFF

d_call: -
v_call: TRBV6-2/TRBV6-3
clone_size: few
j_call: TRBJ2-1
cdr3_nt: TGTGCCAGCAGTGGAGTCGTATGGGGCTACAATGAGCAGTTCTTC
cdr3_aa: CASSGVVWGYNEQFF

d_call: TRBD2
v_call: TRBV5-1
clone_size: -
j_call: TRBJ2-1
cdr3_nt: TGCGCCAGCGTCCGGGACTACCCAAACAATGAGCAGTTCTTC
cdr3_aa: CASVRDYPNNEQFF

d_call: -
v_call: TRBV1
clone_size: -
j_call: TRBJ1-2
cdr3_nt: TGCACCAGCAGCCGGACTTTCTATGGCTACACCTTC
cdr3_aa: CTSSRTFYGYTF

d_call: TRBD1
v_call: TRBV6-5
clone_size: few
j_call: TRBJ1-1
cdr3_nt: TGTGCCAGCAGTTACGTCCAGGGGGGGAACACTGAAGCTTTCTTT
cdr3_aa: CASSYVQGGNTEAFF

d_call: -
v_call: TRBV15
clone_size: few
j_call: TRBJ1-2
cdr3_nt: TGTGCCACCAACAGAGACGCTCCCACTGGCTACACCTTC
cdr3_aa: CATNRDAPTGYTF

d_call: TRBD2
v_call: TRBV28
clone_size: few
j_call: TRBJ2-5
cdr3_nt: TGTGCCAGCAGCGTTCTAGCGGGAGGTAAAAGGGAGACCCAGTACTTC
cdr3_aa: CASSVLAGGKRETQYF

d_call: TRBD1
v_call: TRBV2
clone_size: -
j_call: TRBJ1-1
cdr3_nt: TGTGCCAGCAGTGAAACAGGGGAGGAGGGCACTGAAGCTTTCTTT
cdr3_aa: CASSETGEEGTEAFF

d_call: TRBD1
v_call: TRBV12-3/TRBV12-4
clone_size: few
j_call: TRBJ1-2
cdr3_nt: TGTGCCAGCAGTCCAGGGGGTGGTGGCTACACCTTC
cdr3_aa: CASSPGGGGYTF

d_call: TRBD2
v_call: TRBV2
clone_size: -
j_call: TRBJ2-3
cdr3_nt: TGTGCCAGCACATTCCACCAGCGGGGGACCACAGATACGCAGTATTTT
cdr3_aa: CASTFHQRGTTDTQYF

d_call: -
v_call: TRBV27
clone_size: few
j_call: TRBJ2-7
cdr3_nt: TGTGCCAGCAGTCCCGACCGAGACAGAGCCTACGAGCAGTACTTC
cdr3_aa: CASSPDRDRAYEQYF

d_call: TRBD1
v_call: TRBV12-3/TRBV12-4
clone_size: -
j_call: TRBJ2-1
cdr3_nt: TGTGCCAGCAGTCCTGACAGGGTACCCTACAATGAGCAGTTCTTC
cdr3_aa: CASSPDRVPYNEQFF